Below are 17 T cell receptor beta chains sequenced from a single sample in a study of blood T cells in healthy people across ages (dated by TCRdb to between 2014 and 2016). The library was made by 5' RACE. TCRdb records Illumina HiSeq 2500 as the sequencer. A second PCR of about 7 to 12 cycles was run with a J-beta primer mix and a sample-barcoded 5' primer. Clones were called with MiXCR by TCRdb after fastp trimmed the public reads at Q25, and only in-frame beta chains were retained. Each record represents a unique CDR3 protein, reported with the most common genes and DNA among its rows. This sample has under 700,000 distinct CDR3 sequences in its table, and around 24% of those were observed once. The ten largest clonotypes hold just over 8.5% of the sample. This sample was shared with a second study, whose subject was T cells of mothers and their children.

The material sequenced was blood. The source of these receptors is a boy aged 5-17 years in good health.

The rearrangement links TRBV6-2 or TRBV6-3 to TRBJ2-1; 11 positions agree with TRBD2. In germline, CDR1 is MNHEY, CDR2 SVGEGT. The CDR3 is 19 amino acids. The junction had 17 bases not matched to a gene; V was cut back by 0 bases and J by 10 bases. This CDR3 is CASSYSPMSGLAAPGEQFF. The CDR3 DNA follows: TGTGCCAGCAGTTACTCTCCAATGTCGGGACTAGCGGCGCCGGGCGAGCAGTTCTTC.

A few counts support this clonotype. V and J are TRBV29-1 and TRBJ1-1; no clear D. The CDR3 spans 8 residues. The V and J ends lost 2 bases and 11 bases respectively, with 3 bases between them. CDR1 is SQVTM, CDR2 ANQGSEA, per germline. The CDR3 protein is CSVETAFF. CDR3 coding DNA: TGCAGCGTTGAAACTGCTTTCTTT.

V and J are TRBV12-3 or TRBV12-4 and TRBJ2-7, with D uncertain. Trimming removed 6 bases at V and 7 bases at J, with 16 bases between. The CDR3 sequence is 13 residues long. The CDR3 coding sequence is TGTGCCAGCAGGTGGAGACTGGACGGGGAGCAGTACTTC. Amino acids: CASRWRLDGEQYF.

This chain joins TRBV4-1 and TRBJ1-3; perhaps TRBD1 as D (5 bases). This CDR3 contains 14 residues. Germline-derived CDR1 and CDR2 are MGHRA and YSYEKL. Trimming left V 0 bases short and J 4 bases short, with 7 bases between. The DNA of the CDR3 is TGCGCCAGCAGCCAAGAAGGGGCAGGAAACACCATATATTTT. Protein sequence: CASSQEGAGNTIYF.

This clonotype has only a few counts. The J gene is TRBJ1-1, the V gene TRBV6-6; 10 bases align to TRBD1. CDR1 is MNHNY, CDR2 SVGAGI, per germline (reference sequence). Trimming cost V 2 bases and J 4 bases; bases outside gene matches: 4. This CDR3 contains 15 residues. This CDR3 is CASSYLDRGGTEAFF. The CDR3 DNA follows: TGTGCCAGCAGTTACCTGGACAGGGGGGGCACTGAAGCTTTCTTT.

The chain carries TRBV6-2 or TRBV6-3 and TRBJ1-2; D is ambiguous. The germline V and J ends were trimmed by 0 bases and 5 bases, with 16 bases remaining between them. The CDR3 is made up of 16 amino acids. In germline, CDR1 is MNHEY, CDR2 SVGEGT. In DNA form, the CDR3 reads TGTGCCAGCAGTTACTCCACAGTGCTTCAGAGGTATGGCTACACCTTC. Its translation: CASSYSTVLQRYGYTF.

The CDR3 loop reads CASSLGGPLAINEQFF. The CDR3 DNA is TGTGCCAGCAGCTTAGGGGGTCCCCTAGCGATTAATGAGCAGTTCTTC. The chain links TRBV7-2 to TRBJ2-5, with D possibly matching TRBD2 (6 bases). Gene TRBJ2-1 matches the end of the DNA better, so the J call may be wrong. The germline CDR1 and CDR2 sequences are SGHTA and FQGNSA. The CDR3 extends over 16 amino acids.

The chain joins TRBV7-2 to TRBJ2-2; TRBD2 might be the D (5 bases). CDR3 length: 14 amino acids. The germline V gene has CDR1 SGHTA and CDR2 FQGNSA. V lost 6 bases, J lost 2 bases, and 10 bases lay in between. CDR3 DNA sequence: TGTGCCAGCAGGGGCAGCGGAAACACCGGGGAGCTGTTTTTT. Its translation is CASRGSGNTGELFF.

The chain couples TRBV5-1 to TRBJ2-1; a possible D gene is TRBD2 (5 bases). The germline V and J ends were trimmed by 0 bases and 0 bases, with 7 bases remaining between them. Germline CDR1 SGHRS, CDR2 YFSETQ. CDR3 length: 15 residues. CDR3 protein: CASSLDGISYNEQFF. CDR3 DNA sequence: TGCGCCAGCAGCTTGGACGGGATCTCCTACAATGAGCAGTTCTTC.

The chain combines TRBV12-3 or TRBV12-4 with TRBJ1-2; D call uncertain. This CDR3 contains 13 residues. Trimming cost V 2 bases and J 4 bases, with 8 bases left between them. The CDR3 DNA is TGTGCCAGCAGTTTACCTTGGGTCTATGGCTACACCTTC. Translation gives CASSLPWVYGYTF.

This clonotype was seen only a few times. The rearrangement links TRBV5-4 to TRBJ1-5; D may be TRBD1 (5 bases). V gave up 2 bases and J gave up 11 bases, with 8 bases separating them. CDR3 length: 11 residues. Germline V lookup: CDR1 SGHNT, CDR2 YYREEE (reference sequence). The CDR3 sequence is CASSFRVAQHF. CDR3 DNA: TGTGCCAGCAGCTTCAGGGTGGCCCAGCATTTT.

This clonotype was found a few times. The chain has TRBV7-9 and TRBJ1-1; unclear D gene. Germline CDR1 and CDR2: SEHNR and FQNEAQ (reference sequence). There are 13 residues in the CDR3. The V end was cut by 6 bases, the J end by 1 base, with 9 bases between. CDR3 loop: CASSAPGNTEAFF. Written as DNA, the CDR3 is TGTGCCAGCAGTGCTCCCGGGAACACTGAAGCTTTCTTT.

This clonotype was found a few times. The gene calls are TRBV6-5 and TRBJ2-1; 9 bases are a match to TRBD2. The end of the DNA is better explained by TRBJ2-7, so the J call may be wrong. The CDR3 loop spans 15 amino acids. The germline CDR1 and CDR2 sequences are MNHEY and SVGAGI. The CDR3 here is CASSHPLREGNEQYF. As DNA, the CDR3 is TGTGCCAGCAGCCACCCCTTGCGGGAGGGAAACGAGCAGTACTTC.

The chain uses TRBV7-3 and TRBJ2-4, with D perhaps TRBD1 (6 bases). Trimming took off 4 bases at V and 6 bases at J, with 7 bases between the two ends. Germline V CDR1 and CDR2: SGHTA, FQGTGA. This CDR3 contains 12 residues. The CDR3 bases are TGTGCCAGCAGCTCACAGGGAAACATTCAGTACTTC. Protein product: CASSSQGNIQYF.

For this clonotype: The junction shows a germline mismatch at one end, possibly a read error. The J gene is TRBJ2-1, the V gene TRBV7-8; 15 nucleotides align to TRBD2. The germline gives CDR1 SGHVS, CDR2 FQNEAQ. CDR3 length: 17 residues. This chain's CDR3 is CASSSHGTSGRYNGQFF. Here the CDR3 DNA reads TGTGCCAGCAGCTCGCACGGGACTAGCGGGAGGTATAATGGGCAGTTCTTC.

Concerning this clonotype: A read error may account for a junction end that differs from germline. CDR3 sequence: CSASRARLAGLQEAQYF. The CDR3 coding sequence is TGCAGTGCTAGTAGAGCGAGGCTAGCGGGCCTCCAAGAGGCCCAGTACTTC. The rearrangement links TRBV20-1 to TRBJ2-5; 8 positions match TRBD2. Germline V CDR1 and CDR2: DFQATT, SNEGSKA (reference sequence). The CDR3 is made up of 17 amino acids.

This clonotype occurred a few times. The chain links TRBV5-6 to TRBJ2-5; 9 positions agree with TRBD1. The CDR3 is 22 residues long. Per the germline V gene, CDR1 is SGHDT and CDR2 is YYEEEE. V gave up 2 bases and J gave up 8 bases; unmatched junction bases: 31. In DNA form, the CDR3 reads TGTGCCAGCAGCTTCCGGGACAGGGTATGGATTCTTGCGGGAGTGCCCCAGCGAACCCAGTACTTC. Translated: CASSFRDRVWILAGVPQRTQYF.